This T cell receptor beta chain derives from a study of blood T cell repertoires in COVID-19. Study details: T cells, B-cell-depleted T cells, or PBMCs provided the cDNA or gDNA that served as material.

Original analysis: The assay estimated nucleated cells by amplifying reference gene primers. TCRdb's copy holds only in-frame clones and misses some; the assay was immunoSEQ multiplex PCR. Clone size and V and J calls were adopted from that table, with D and trimming inferred from the DNA. Of more than 65,000 clones in the sample, 85% to 90% were seen once. The CDR3 covers 12 residues. The source is an elderly man with acute or convalescent COVID-19. V and J are TRBV21-1 and TRBJ1-1; TRBD1 was called by the table and not checked on the DNA. TRBV21-1 is a pseudogene segment. Sequencing was carried out using peripheral blood. The CDR3 DNA sequence: TGTGCCAGCAGCAAAGCCAGGGCTGAAGCTTTCTTT. Translated: CASSKARAEAFF.